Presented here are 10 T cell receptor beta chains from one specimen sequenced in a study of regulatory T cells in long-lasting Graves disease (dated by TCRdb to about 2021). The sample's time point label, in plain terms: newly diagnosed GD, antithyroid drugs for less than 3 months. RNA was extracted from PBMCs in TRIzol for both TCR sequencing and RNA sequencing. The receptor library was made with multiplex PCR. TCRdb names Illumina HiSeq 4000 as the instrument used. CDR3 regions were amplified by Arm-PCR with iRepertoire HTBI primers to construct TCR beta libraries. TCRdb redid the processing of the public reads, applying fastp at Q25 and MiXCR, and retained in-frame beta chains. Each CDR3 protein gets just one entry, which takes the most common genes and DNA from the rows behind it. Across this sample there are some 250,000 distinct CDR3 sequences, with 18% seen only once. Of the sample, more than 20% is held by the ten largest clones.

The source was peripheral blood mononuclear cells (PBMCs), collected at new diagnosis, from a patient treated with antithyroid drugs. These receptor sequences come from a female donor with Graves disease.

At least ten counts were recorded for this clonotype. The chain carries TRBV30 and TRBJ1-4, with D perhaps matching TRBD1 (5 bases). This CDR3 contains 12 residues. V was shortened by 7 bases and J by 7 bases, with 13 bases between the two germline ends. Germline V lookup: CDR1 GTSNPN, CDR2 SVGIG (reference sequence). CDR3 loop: CASTGFGEKLFF. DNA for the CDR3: TGTGCCTCCACAGGATTTGGTGAAAAACTGTTTTTT.

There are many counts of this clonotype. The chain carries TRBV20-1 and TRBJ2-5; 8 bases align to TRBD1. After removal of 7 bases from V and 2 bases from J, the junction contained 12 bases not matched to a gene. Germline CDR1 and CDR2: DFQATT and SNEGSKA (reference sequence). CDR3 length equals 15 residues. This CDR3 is CSVPTGGLRQETQYF. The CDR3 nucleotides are TGCAGTGTCCCCACAGGGGGTCTCCGTCAAGAGACCCAGTACTTC.

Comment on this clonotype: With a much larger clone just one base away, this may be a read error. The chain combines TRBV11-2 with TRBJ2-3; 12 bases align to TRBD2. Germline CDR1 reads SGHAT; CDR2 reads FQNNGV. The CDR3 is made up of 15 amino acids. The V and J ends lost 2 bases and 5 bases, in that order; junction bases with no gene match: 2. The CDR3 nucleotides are TGTGCCAGCAGCTTAACTAGCGGGAGGTTAGATACGCAGTATTTT. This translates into CASSLTSGRLDTQYF.

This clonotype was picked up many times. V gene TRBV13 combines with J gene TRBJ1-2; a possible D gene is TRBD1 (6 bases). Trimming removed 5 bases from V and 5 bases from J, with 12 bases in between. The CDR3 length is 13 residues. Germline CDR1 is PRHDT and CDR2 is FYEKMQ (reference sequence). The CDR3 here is CASSGRDIYGYTF. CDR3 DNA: TGTGCCAGCAGCGGCCGGGACATATATGGCTACACCTTC.

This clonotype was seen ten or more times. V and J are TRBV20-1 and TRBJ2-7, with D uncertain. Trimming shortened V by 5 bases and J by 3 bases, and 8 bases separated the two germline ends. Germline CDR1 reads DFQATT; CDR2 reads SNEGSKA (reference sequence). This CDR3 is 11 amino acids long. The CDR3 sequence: CSALRIYEQYF. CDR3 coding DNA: TGCAGTGCTCTCCGTATCTACGAGCAGTACTTC.

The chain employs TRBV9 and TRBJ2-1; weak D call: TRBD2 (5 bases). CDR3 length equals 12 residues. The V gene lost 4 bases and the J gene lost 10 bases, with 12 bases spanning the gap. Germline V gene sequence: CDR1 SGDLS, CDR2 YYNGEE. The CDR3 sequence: CASSTSPREQFF. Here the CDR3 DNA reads TGTGCCAGCAGCACTAGTCCCCGGGAGCAGTTCTTC.

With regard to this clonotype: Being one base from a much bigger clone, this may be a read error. CDR3 DNA sequence: TGTGCCAGTAGTATTAACAGGGCTAGCGAGCAGTACTTC. The encoded protein is CASSINRASEQYF. The chain carries TRBV19 and TRBJ2-7; D may be TRBD1 (6 bases). Per the germline V gene, CDR1 is LNHDA and CDR2 is SQIVND (reference sequence). This CDR3 spans 13 amino acids. The V end was cut by 3 bases, the J end by 6 bases, with 12 bases between.

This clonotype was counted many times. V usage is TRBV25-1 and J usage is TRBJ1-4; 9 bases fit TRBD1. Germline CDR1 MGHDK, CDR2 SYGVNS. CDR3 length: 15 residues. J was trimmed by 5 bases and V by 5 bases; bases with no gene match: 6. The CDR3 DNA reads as TGTGCCAGCAGTAGACAGGGGGTAGCGAATGAAAAACTGTTTTTT. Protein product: CASSRQGVANEKLFF. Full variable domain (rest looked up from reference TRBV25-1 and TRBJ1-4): EADIYQTPRYLVIGTGKKITLECSQTMGHDKMYWYQQDPGMELHLIHYSYGVNSTEKGDLSSESTVSRIRTEHFPLTLESARPSHTSQYLCASSRQGVANEKLFFGSGTQLSVL.

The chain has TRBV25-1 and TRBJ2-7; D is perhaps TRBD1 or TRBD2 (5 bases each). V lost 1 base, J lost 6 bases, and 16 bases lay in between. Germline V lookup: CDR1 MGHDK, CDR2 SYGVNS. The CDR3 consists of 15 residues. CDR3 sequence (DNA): TGTGCCAGCAGTGAATTGGGACCCATAATGTCCGAGCAGTACTTC. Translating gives CASSELGPIMSEQYF.

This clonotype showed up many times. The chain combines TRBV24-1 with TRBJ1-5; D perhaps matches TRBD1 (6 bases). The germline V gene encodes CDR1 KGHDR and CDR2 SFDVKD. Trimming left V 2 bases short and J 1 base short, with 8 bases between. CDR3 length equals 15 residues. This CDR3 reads CATSDSGQSNQPQHF. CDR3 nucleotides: TGTGCCACCAGTGATTCCGGACAGAGCAATCAGCCCCAGCATTTT.